These 27 T cell receptor beta chains originate from one sample sequenced in a study of T cells after yellow fever vaccination. A single record per CDR3 protein comes from TCRdb applying MiXCR to the 5' RACE reads. This table holds about 320,000 distinct CDR3 sequences, 3.5% to 4.5% found once. Sequences were derived from PBMCs, sampled 15 days after the yellow fever booster vaccination. The receptors derive from a man aged 18 to 29 who received the YFV17D yellow fever vaccine.

This clonotype was observed many times. The chain uses TRBV12-3 or TRBV12-4 and TRBJ2-7; D remains unclear. Trimming removed 3 bases from V and 3 bases from J, with 6 bases in between. There are 12 residues in the CDR3. In nucleotides, the CDR3 is TGTGCCAGCAGTTTGTCCGGCTACGAGCAGTACGTC. Amino acid sequence: CASSLSGYEQYV.

This clonotype was counted at least ten times. The J gene is TRBJ1-5, the V gene TRBV15; no firm D call. Germline-derived CDR1 and CDR2 are LNHNV and YYDKDF (reference sequence). V shed 0 bases and J shed 11 bases, with 11 bases lying between them. This CDR3 contains 13 residues. The CDR3 sequence is CATSRDPRESQHF. The CDR3 bases are TGTGCCACCAGCAGAGATCCTCGGGAGTCCCAGCATTTT. The complete variable domain, with remaining parts taken from reference TRBV15 and TRBJ1-5, reads DAMVIQNPRYQVTQFGKPVTLSCSQTLNHNVMYWYQQKSSQAPKLLFHYYDKDFNNEADTPDNFQSRRPNTSFCFLDIRSPGLGDTAMYLCATSRDPRESQHFGDGTRLSIL.

This clonotype was seen a handful of times. The chain links TRBV29-1 to TRBJ1-2, with D unclear. With 7 bases removed from V and 7 bases from J, the gap between germline ends came to 16 bases. CDR3 length equals 12 residues. Germline V CDR1 and CDR2: SQVTM, ANQGSEA. In DNA form, the CDR3 reads TGCAGCGCAGTAATTACCGGGAGTGGCTACACCTTC. Amino acids: CSAVITGSGYTF.

This clonotype was detected many times. The chain is built from TRBV5-1 and TRBJ2-3; D call uncertain. The germline V gene has CDR1 SGHRS and CDR2 YFSETQ. With 0 bases removed from V and 10 bases from J, the gap between germline ends came to 9 bases. CDR3 length equals 12 residues. The CDR3 bases are TGCGCCAGCAGCTTGGTACATAATCCGCAGTATTTT. This sequence encodes CASSLVHNPQYF. Drawing the rest from reference TRBV5-1 and TRBJ2-3, the complete variable domain is KAGVTQTPRYLIKTRGQQVTLSCSPISGHRSVSWYQQTPGQGLQFLFEYFSETQRNKGNFPGRFSGRQFSNSRSEMNVSTLELGDSALYLCASSLVHNPQYFGPGTRLTVL.

There are a few counts of this clonotype. V usage is TRBV12-3 or TRBV12-4 and J usage is TRBJ2-4, with D unclear. CDR3 length: 14 amino acids. Trimming stripped 6 bases from V and 2 bases from J, with 11 bases between. Here the CDR3 reads CASRSSGSKNIQYF. CDR3 DNA sequence: TGTGCCAGCAGATCTTCCGGGTCCAAAAACATTCAGTACTTC.

The chain has TRBV5-1 and TRBJ2-5, with D perhaps being TRBD1 or TRBD2 (5 bases each). V lost 2 bases, J lost 5 bases, and 16 bases lay in between. Germline loops: CDR1 SGHRS, CDR2 YFSETQ. The CDR3 is 15 amino acids. CDR3 sequence (DNA): TGCGCCAGCAGCTTAGCAGGGTCCCGGGACGAGACCCAGTACTTC. This sequence encodes CASSLAGSRDETQYF.

This clonotype has ten or more counts. J is TRBJ1-1 and V is TRBV20-1; D unresolved. Trimming cost V 3 bases and J 3 bases, with 8 bases left between them. CDR3 length: 12 residues. The germline gives CDR1 DFQATT, CDR2 SNEGSKA (reference sequence). The CDR3 sequence: CSASGSYTEAFF. The CDR3 region has the DNA TGCAGTGCTAGTGGCAGCTACACTGAAGCTTTCTTT.

This clonotype was seen ten or more times. V and J are TRBV2 and TRBJ2-1, with 7 bases that match TRBD1. The V and J ends lost 4 bases and 1 base, in that order; junction bases with no gene match: 4. CDR1 SNHLY and CDR2 FYNNEI come from the germline V gene. The CDR3 loop spans 15 amino acids. CDR3 in DNA: TGTGCCAGCAGTGTCGCGACAGGGTCCTACAATGAGCAGTTCTTC. Translated, it gives CASSVATGSYNEQFF.

This clonotype was seen repeatedly, ten times or more. V and J are TRBV7-2 and TRBJ1-5, with 7 positions matching TRBD1. Trimming removed 1 base from V and 5 bases from J; junction bases left unmatched: 2. This CDR3 is 14 amino acids long. CDR1 is SGHTA and CDR2 is FQGNSA in the germline V gene. In DNA form, the CDR3 reads TGTGCCAGCAGCTTAGGGACAGGCTATCAGCCCCAGCATTTT. This translates into CASSLGTGYQPQHF.

In this sample, this clonotype turned up many times. The V call is TRBV11-2, the J call TRBJ1-4; D remains ambiguous. Trimming cost V 5 bases and J 1 base, with 8 bases left between them. The germline CDR1 and CDR2 sequences are SGHAT and FQNNGV. This CDR3 spans 14 amino acids. Here the CDR3 DNA reads TGTGCCAGCAGCATCGGGTTAACTAATGAAAAACTGTTTTTT. Protein product: CASSIGLTNEKLFF.

This clonotype showed up just a few times. The chain joins TRBV9 to TRBJ2-7, with 7 bases aligning to TRBD1. From germline, CDR1 is SGDLS and CDR2 YYNGEE. The CDR3 extends over 15 amino acids. Trimming at V came to 2 bases and at J to 4 bases, leaving 9 bases not matched to a gene. The CDR3 here is CASSVDATGIYEQYF. The CDR3 DNA reads TGTGCCAGCAGCGTTGACGCGACAGGGATATACGAGCAGTACTTC.

Many counts were recorded for this clonotype. The chain employs TRBV5-5 and TRBJ2-5; maybe TRBD1 (6 bases). CDR1 is SGHKS, CDR2 YYEKEE, per germline (reference sequence). The CDR3 loop spans 16 amino acids. The V gene lost 4 bases and the J gene lost 1 base, with 17 bases spanning the gap. The CDR3: CASSVNPGQIQETQYF. Written as DNA, the CDR3 is TGTGCCAGCAGCGTCAACCCGGGACAAATCCAAGAGACCCAGTACTTC.

This clonotype was detected many times. The V gene is TRBV7-9, the J gene TRBJ1-2; maybe TRBD1 (5 bases). The V end was cut by 1 base, the J end by 5 bases, with 17 bases between. CDR3 length: 16 residues. Per germline, CDR1 SEHNR and CDR2 FQNEAQ (reference sequence). This chain's CDR3 is CASSLDPGTDTYGYTF. DNA of the CDR3: TGTGCCAGCAGCTTAGATCCAGGGACGGACACTTATGGCTACACCTTC. Filled out from reference TRBV7-9 and TRBJ1-2, the complete variable domain reads DTGVSQNPRHKITKRGQNVTFRCDPISEHNRLYWYRQTLGQGPEFLTYFQNEAQLEKSRLLSDRFSAERPKGSFSTLEIQRTEQGDSAMYLCASSLDPGTDTYGYTFGSGTRLTVV.

This clonotype occurred a few times. The V gene is TRBV7-6, the J gene TRBJ2-3; D is unresolved. Germline CDR1 reads SGHVS; CDR2 reads FNYEAQ. V was trimmed by 3 bases and J by 0 bases, leaving 10 bases between them. The CDR3 runs 15 residues. CDR3 in amino acids: CASSFGLQSTDTQYF. The CDR3 DNA is TGTGCCAGCAGCTTTGGGCTGCAGAGCACAGATACGCAGTATTTT. Filled out from reference TRBV7-6 and TRBJ2-3, the complete variable domain reads GAGVSQSPRYKVTKRGQDVALRCDPISGHVSLYWYRQALGQGPEFLTYFNYEAQQDKSGLPNDRFSAERPEGSISTLTIQRTEQRDSAMYRCASSFGLQSTDTQYFGPGTRLTVL.

This clonotype was counted many times. J is TRBJ1-6 and V is TRBV6-4, with D possibly TRBD1 on 5 matching bases. The germline CDR1 and CDR2 sequences are MRHNA and SNTAGT. V was trimmed by 7 bases and J by 0 bases, leaving 13 bases between them. The CDR3 loop spans 16 amino acids. The CDR3 coding sequence is TGTGCCAGCATTCGGGGGAGAAGCTCCTATAATTCACCCCTCCACTTT. Protein: CASIRGRSSYNSPLHF.

CDR3 protein: CASSLGGQVTYEQYF. The CDR3 DNA reads TGTGCCAGCAGCTTAGGGGGACAGGTCACCTACGAGCAGTACTTC. The gene calls are TRBV7-2 and TRBJ2-7; 8 positions match TRBD1. The V segment lost 1 base and the J segment 2 bases; nucleotides outside the gene matches: 4. The CDR3 extends over 15 amino acids. The germline CDR1 and CDR2 sequences are SGHTA and FQGNSA.

This clonotype has a handful of counts. The V call is TRBV29-1, the J call TRBJ2-3, with TRBD1 matching 7 bases. CDR1 and CDR2 (germline): SQVTM, ANQGSEA. CDR3 size: 14 residues. V lost 7 bases, J lost 6 bases, and 13 bases stayed unmatched. In DNA, the CDR3 is TGCAGCGGGGGAAGGGACAGCCTCGGGGATACGCAGTATTTT. It is translated as CSGGRDSLGDTQYF.

This clonotype has ten or more counts. The gene calls are TRBV10-2 and TRBJ2-3; D ambiguous. CDR3 length: 11 residues. The V end lost 5 bases, the J end lost 2 bases, and 2 bases lay between the germline ends. Germline CDR1 reads WSHSY; CDR2 reads SAAADI. The CDR3: CASSYTDTQYF. The CDR3 DNA is TGCGCCAGCAGTTACACAGATACGCAGTATTTT.

The CDR3 DNA sequence: TGCAGTGCTAGATACTCGTACCAAGAGACCCAGTACTTC. Encoded protein: CSARYSYQETQYF. This rearrangement joins TRBV20-1 to TRBJ2-5; no firm D call. Germline CDR1 is DFQATT and CDR2 is SNEGSKA (reference sequence). Trimming shortened V by 2 bases and J by 0 bases, and 7 bases separated the two germline ends. This CDR3 contains 13 residues.

This clonotype was observed many times. This chain uses TRBV5-1 with TRBJ2-5; D is undetermined. Germline assignment: CDR1 SGHRS and CDR2 YFSETQ. This CDR3 region has 14 residues. V was trimmed by 0 bases and J by 2 bases, leaving 8 bases between them. The chain's CDR3 is CASSLAQAQETQYF. The CDR3 DNA reads as TGCGCCAGCAGCTTGGCTCAGGCTCAAGAGACCCAGTACTTC.

This clonotype turned up a few times. The chain is built from TRBV7-9 and TRBJ1-2; D unresolved. Germline CDR1 and CDR2: SEHNR and FQNEAQ (reference sequence). The CDR3 contains 12 residues. Between the trimmed V and J ends, which lost 5 bases and 5 bases, there was a span of 9 bases. CDR3 loop: CASSEEGYGYTF. As DNA, the CDR3 is TGTGCCAGCAGCGAGGAAGGGTATGGCTACACCTTC.

This clonotype was seen many times. The chain has TRBV11-2 and TRBJ2-1, with TRBD2 matching 9 bases. The CDR3 covers 16 residues. V was pared by 0 bases and J by 7 bases, with 7 bases of the junction left unmatched. The germline V gene encodes CDR1 SGHAT and CDR2 FQNNGV. CDR3 DNA sequence: TGTGCCAGCAGCTTAGATGCGGAACTAGCGGGTAATGAGCAGTTCTTC. Protein product: CASSLDAELAGNEQFF.

This clonotype was detected ten times or more. This chain connects TRBV20-1 to TRBJ2-7; D not certain. Trimming removed 1 base from V and 4 bases from J, with 8 bases in between. The CDR3 is 12 residues long. Germline V gives CDR1 DFQATT, CDR2 SNEGSKA (reference sequence). The CDR3 loop reads CSARATQYEQYV. The CDR3 coding sequence is TGCAGTGCTAGAGCGACACAGTACGAGCAGTACGTC.

This clonotype was picked up a small number of times. The genes are TRBV19 and TRBJ2-2, with D unresolved. There are 13 residues in the CDR3. The germline V and J ends were trimmed by 7 bases and 2 bases, with 8 bases remaining between them. Germline V gene data show CDR1 as LNHDA and CDR2 as SQIVND (reference sequence). The CDR3 loop reads CASTEPNTGELFF. CDR3 DNA: TGTGCCAGTACCGAGCCCAACACCGGGGAGCTGTTTTTT.

V usage is TRBV5-1 and J usage is TRBJ1-6; D unresolved. V was shortened by 6 bases and J by 6 bases, with 16 bases between the two germline ends. The CDR3 contains 15 residues. Per the germline V gene, CDR1 is SGHRS and CDR2 is YFSETQ. The chain's CDR3 is CASKGEPSPNSPLHF. The DNA for the CDR3 is TGCGCCAGCAAGGGTGAGCCTTCACCTAATTCACCCCTCCACTTT.

This clonotype has ten or more counts. The gene calls are TRBV6-5 and TRBJ1-1, with D uncertain. CDR1 is MNHEY, CDR2 SVGAGI, per germline. The CDR3 sequence is 15 residues long. V was cut by 0 bases and J by 3 bases, with 11 bases left in between. As DNA, the CDR3 is TGTGCCAGCAGTTACTCGCCGTTCGGGGACACTGAAGCTTTCTTT. Translating it yields CASSYSPFGDTEAFF.

This clonotype was detected ten times or more. This sequence joins TRBV11-2 and TRBJ2-1; unclear D gene. V was clipped by 7 bases and J by 8 bases, with 18 bases between them. Looked up from germline, CDR1 is SGHAT and CDR2 is FQNNGV. This CDR3 is 14 amino acids long. This CDR3 is CASKRDRARDEQFF. CDR3 bases: TGTGCCAGCAAACGTGATCGCGCAAGGGATGAGCAGTTCTTC.